These 10 T cell receptor beta chains share one sample of origin, sequenced in a study of somatic mutations in T cells in chronic GVHD. The data were produced by immunoSEQ multiplex PCR, yet TCRdb's version contains in-frame clones alone and is incomplete. This repertoire shows around 1,600 clones, around 60% found once; its top ten account for approximately 63%. Sequences were obtained from CD8+ T cells from blood. These receptors originate from a male patient in his fifties with chronic graft-versus-host disease. Some of the T cells may derive from the graft donor.

This clone appeared a single time. The V call is TRBV2, the J call TRBJ1-5; no clear D. CDR1 is SNHLY, CDR2 FYNNEI, per germline. This CDR3 spans 16 amino acids. The V end lost 2 bases, the J end lost 0 bases, and 11 bases lay between the germline ends. The CDR3 DNA sequence: TGTGCCAGCAGTGAACGACTTCCTTATAGCAATCAGCCCCAGCATTTT. Amino acids: CASSERLPYSNQPQHF.

This clone was observed a handful of times. The chain recombines TRBV27 with TRBJ2-1; D perhaps matches TRBD1 (6 bases). CDR3 size: 15 residues. V was pared by 8 bases and J by 4 bases, with 18 bases between. CDR1 is MNHEY, CDR2 SMNVEV, per germline (reference sequence). The CDR3 DNA follows: TGTGCCAGCTCCCTTGGGGACATATATTACAATGAGCAGTTCTTC. It translates to CASSLGDIYYNEQFF.

Concerning this clone: Germline is not matched at one junction end, which may reflect a read error. V is TRBV7-7 and J is TRBJ2-7; TRBD2 might be the D (6 bases). The germline gives CDR1 SSHAT, CDR2 FNYEAQ (reference sequence). This CDR3 contains 17 residues. The CDR3 nucleotides are TGTGCTAGCAACTATACGCTCCGGGAGCCCGGACCCTACGAGCAGTACTTC. Its translation: CASNYTLREPGPYEQYF. Full variable domain (missing parts from reference TRBV7-7 and TRBJ2-7): GAGVSQSPRYKVTKRGQDVTLRCDPISSHATLYWYQQALGQGPEFLTYFNYEAQPDKSGLPSDRFSAERPEGSISTLTIQRTEQRDSAMYRCASNYTLREPGPYEQYFGPGTRLTVT.

The chain joins TRBV15 to TRBJ2-7, with TRBD1 matching 10 bases. The germline V gene has CDR1 LNHNV and CDR2 YYDKDF (reference sequence). The CDR3 has 16 residues. J lost 1 base, V lost 3 bases, and 6 bases had no gene match. The CDR3 region has the DNA TGTGCCACCAGCAGCCCGGGGACAGGGGTATCCTACGAGCAGTACTTC. Translating gives CATSSPGTGVSYEQYF.

This chain connects TRBV4-1 to TRBJ2-7; TRBD2 matches 9 bases. The CDR3 is made up of 16 amino acids. V trimming: 4 bases; J trimming: 5 bases; junction bases outside the gene matches: 12. CDR1 is MGHRA and CDR2 is YSYEKL in the germline V gene. CDR3 in DNA: TGCGCCAGCAGCCCGGTGCCGGGCGGGGGGGACCACGAGCAGTACTTC. It translates to CASSPVPGGGDHEQYF.

This CDR3 is CASSQEWTSGGPSYNEQFF. Here the CDR3 DNA reads TGTGCCAGCAGCCAAGAGTGGACTAGCGGGGGCCCCTCCTACAATGAGCAGTTCTTC. The rearrangement joins TRBV5-4 to TRBJ2-1; 13 bases agree with TRBD2. The length of the CDR3 is 19 residues. Germline loops: CDR1 SGHNT, CDR2 YYREEE (reference sequence). V gave up 4 bases and J gave up 0 bases; unmatched junction bases: 10.

The chain combines TRBV7-9 with TRBJ1-1; D is perhaps TRBD1 (5 bases). With 3 bases removed from V and 2 bases from J, the gap between germline ends came to 10 bases. Germline loops: CDR1 SEHNR, CDR2 FQNEAQ (reference sequence). The CDR3 sequence is 14 residues long. The CDR3: CASSLEGPNTEAFF. CDR3 sequence (DNA): TGTGCCAGCAGCTTGGAGGGACCCAACACTGAAGCTTTCTTT.

This clone was seen a single time. This chain uses TRBV2 with TRBJ1-5; TRBD1 matches at 8 bases. V lost 2 bases, J lost 4 bases, and 1 base stayed unmatched. Germline V gene sequence: CDR1 SNHLY, CDR2 FYNNEI. CDR3 length: 14 amino acids. The CDR3, as DNA: TGTGCCAGCAGTGAATGGGACAGGAATCAGCCCCAGCATTTT. Its protein product is CASSEWDRNQPQHF. Together with reference TRBV2 and TRBJ1-5, the CDR3 gives the full variable domain: EPEVTQTPSHQVTQMGQEVILRCVPISNHLYFYWYRQILGQKVEFLVSFYNNEISEKSEIFDDQFSVERPDGSNFTLKIRSTKLEDSAMYFCASSEWDRNQPQHFGDGTRLSIL.

The chain uses TRBV6-1 and TRBJ2-3; D might be TRBD2 (6 bases). The CDR3 loop spans 15 amino acids. Trimming took 7 bases from V and 0 from J, leaving 14 bases between them. CDR1 is MNHNS, CDR2 SASEGT, per germline. CDR3 sequence reads: CASKDFSGSTDTQYF. The CDR3 DNA is TGTGCCAGCAAAGATTTCAGCGGGAGCACAGATACGCAGTATTTT.

The rearrangement links TRBV7-9 to TRBJ2-1, with a tentative D call TRBD1 (6 bases). The CDR3 loop spans 14 amino acids. Germline V gene data show CDR1 as SEHNR and CDR2 as FQNEAQ (reference sequence). V was trimmed by 5 bases and J by 3 bases, leaving 11 bases between them. The CDR3 sequence is CASSQLDSYNEQFF. Here the CDR3 DNA reads TGTGCCAGCAGCCAGTTGGACAGCTACAATGAGCAGTTCTTC. Full variable domain (remainder filled in from reference TRBV7-9 and TRBJ2-1): DTGVSQNPRHKITKRGQNVTFRCDPISEHNRLYWYRQTLGQGPEFLTYFQNEAQLEKSRLLSDRFSAERPKGSFSTLEIQRTEQGDSAMYLCASSQLDSYNEQFFGPGTRLTVL.